This TCR beta chain stems from a study of cytomegalovirus exposure and HLA in healthy donors. CDR1 and CDR2 from the germline V gene are MNHNS and SASEGT. This CDR3 has 14 residues. The V and J ends lost 4 bases and 13 bases, in that order; junction bases with no gene match: 15. PCR employed 60 Vbeta and 13 Jbeta primers. Some clones are missing from TCRdb's copy, which holds only in-frame ones; the method was immunoSEQ multiplex PCR. In the table there are 95,000 to 150,000 clones, around three quarters of which are singletons. J is TRBJ1-2 and V is TRBV6-1; 7 nucleotides match TRBD1. The sequence was collected from a woman aged 40-49 years in good health and CMV-seropositive. The specimen was PBMCs. The CDR3 DNA follows: TGTGCCAGCAGTGGGATGGCAGACAGGGAGGAGGGCACCTTC. It is translated as CASSGMADREEGTF.